The table lists the clone carrying this T cell receptor beta chain with a few counts. The antigen remains undetermined. V lost 3 bases and J 1 base, leaving 6 bases between the germline ends. The CDR3 runs to 12 residues. From germline, CDR1 is SQVTM and CDR2 ANQGSEA. Time point in this sample: recipient sample about 28 days before transplant, after cytoreduction. This sample was taken from a study of T cell clonotyping in hematopoietic cell transplantation. Using immunoSEQ multiplex PCR, the repertoire was profiled, and TCRdb retains in-frame clones only, with some absent. The sample has over 4,000 clones; 32% are singletons. Study results and limitations: At the given depth, recipient repertoires were over 95% de novo clonotypes.

The receptor comes from a man aged 50 or older with myelofibrosis. Some clones in this sample may be carry-over from other donors' samples. The sequencing used peripheral blood mononuclear cells, collected before stem cell transplant. V gene TRBV29-1 combines with J gene TRBJ1-1; D is undetermined. The CDR3 DNA reads as TGCAGCGTTGACCTCGGGAACACTGAAGCTTTCTTT. Translating gives CSVDLGNTEAFF.